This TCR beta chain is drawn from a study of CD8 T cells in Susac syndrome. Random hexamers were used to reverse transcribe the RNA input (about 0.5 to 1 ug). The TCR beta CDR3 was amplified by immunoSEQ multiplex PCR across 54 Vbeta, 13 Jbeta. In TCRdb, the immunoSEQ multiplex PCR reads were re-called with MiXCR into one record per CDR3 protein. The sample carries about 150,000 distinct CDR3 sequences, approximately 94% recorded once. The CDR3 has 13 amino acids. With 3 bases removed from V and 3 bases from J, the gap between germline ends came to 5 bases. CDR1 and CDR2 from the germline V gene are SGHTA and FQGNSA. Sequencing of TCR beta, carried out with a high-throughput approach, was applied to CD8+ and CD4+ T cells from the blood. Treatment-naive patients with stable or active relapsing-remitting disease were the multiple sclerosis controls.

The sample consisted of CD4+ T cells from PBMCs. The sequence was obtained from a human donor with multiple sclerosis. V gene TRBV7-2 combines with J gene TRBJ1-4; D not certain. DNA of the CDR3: TGTGCCAGCAGCTTCGTTCCTAATGAAAAACTGTTTTTT. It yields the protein CASSFVPNEKLFF.